This entry describes one T cell receptor beta chain. Its recognized antigen is unknown. Per-nucleotide qualities are absent, and no much larger clonotype sits a single base away. The germline V gene (reference sequence) supplies CDR1 LNHDA and CDR2 SQIVND. Including cysteine and phenylalanine, the CDR3 has 13 amino acids. Only the CDR3 part of the read is kept: 39 bases, read in frame from the first base. V is reduced by 6 bases and J by 5 bases, leaving a spacing of 13 bases between them. For deep sequencing of PBMC libraries, mostly around 480 ng of input genomic DNA was used, and six replicates were run per sample. TCRbeta libraries were prepared with the immunoSEQ hsTCRbeta kit according to the manufacturer's instructions. The completed libraries were mixed into a single pool at 3 nM, then sequenced with an Illumina NovaSeq 6000 S4 flow cell. In the original analysis: The immunoSEQ Analyzer was used for raw data preprocessing and quality control. The analysis was limited to productive rearrangements, and each clonotype was defined by a unique CDR3 amino acid sequence. Repertoire clonality was estimated as the Gini-Simpson index, which was calculated using the R package tcR. Student's t test was used to compare Gini indices, while Pearson correlation assessed associations with tumor size change. TCRdb limited this immuneACCESS table to in-frame rearrangements with V and J called. A share of clones is missing; checked studies link under half to unresolved V genes, and the rest is unexplained. D and trimming were read from the DNA, whereas the V and J calls and clone size are those reported in that table. The sample has over 7,500 clones on record, roughly two thirds of them singletons. The top ten hold about 3% of the sample.

The data were taken from a study of neoadjuvant anti-PD-1 for oral cavity cancer (dated by TCRdb to the early 2020s). Looking at the study overall: Before undergoing curative-intent surgical resection, most patients got three to four biweekly nivolumab doses at 3 mg/kg. A 33% response rate was observed in the parent correlative cohort, in which eleven to twelve patients were included. For patients who did not progress, a fourth nivolumab dose was given around day 43, followed by definitive surgical resection on days 50-56. Under RECIST 1.1, a patient counted as a responder if showing complete response, partial response or stable disease, and as a non-responder if showing progression. Broad study findings and their caveats: Only a few patients per response group were included in the TCR analyses, and the authors called for validation in larger cohorts. After neoadjuvant nivolumab, significantly higher T cell clonality (Gini index) was found within PBMCs in non-responders than in responders. A higher pretreatment blood Treg/Th17 ratio correlated with both higher pretreatment blood TCRbeta clonality and lower post-treatment tumor TCRbeta clonality.

Interpreted using the paper, the time point label stands for: after neoadjuvant nivolumab, at surgical resection. Patients were newly diagnosed with stage II-IVA oral cavity squamous cell carcinoma and had received no prior systemic or radiation treatment. The cohort was made up of patients with locally advanced, HPV-negative oral cavity squamous cell carcinoma. No culture maintenance or expansion was done, as the peripheral blood mononuclear cells went straight to analysis. Samples were obtained from a longitudinal correlative study of a single-arm phase II trial of neoadjuvant nivolumab in oral cavity squamous cell carcinoma. Genomic DNA-based TCRbeta sequencing was performed on subject-matched pre- and post-treatment PBMCs and tumors from three responders and three non-responders. Peripheral blood mononuclear cells were collected once before nivolumab treatment and again after treatment, at the time of surgery. The Maxwell RSC DNA from Cells kit was used to extract genomic DNA from PBMCs.

The sequences come from PBMCs, collected after nivolumab (anti-PD-1) treatment. The receptor comes from a person between 40 and 85 years old with oral cavity squamous cell carcinoma. The rearrangement combines TRBV19 with TRBJ1-2, with TRBD1 tentatively as D gene (5 bases match). The CDR3 protein is CASSIRGTYGYTF. The DNA reads TGTGCCAGTAGCATCAGAGGGACTTATGGCTACACCTTC.